The 16 T cell receptor beta chains below come from one sample, sequenced in a study of blood T cell repertoires in COVID-19. Clones were sequenced by immunoSEQ multiplex PCR, and TCRdb holds only the in-frame ones, with some missing. The table has 250,000 to 300,000 clones, about nine tenths seen once. Input material: PBMCs or T cells enriched from blood (not recorded which). The receptor source for this set is a woman aged 55-70 years who had recovered from COVID-19.

The chain couples TRBV15 to TRBJ2-7, with a possible D match to TRBD1 (6 bases). Germline assignment: CDR1 LNHNV and CDR2 YYDKDF (reference sequence). This CDR3 has 14 residues. The V and J ends lost 0 bases and 7 bases respectively, with 13 bases between them. CDR3 in amino acids: CATSRDVRGEEQYF. The CDR3 DNA sequence: TGTGCCACCAGCAGAGATGTCAGGGGAGAAGAGCAGTACTTC.

The chain has TRBV27 and TRBJ2-7, with 8 bases identical to TRBD1. J gave up 2 bases and V 9 bases, and 3 bases lay outside the gene matches. The germline V gene encodes CDR1 MNHEY and CDR2 SMNVEV (reference sequence). CDR3 size: 12 residues. For the CDR3, the DNA is TGTGCCAGTAAACAGGGGGCCTACGAGCAGTACTTC. It is translated as CASKQGAYEQYF.

The table lists this clone with a few counts. V and J are TRBV7-9 and TRBJ2-2, with 9 bases aligning to TRBD1. This CDR3 spans 21 amino acids. Germline V gives CDR1 SEHNR, CDR2 FQNEAQ (reference sequence). V trimming: 5 bases; J trimming: 0 bases; junction bases outside the gene matches: 19. In DNA, the CDR3 is TGTGCCAGCAGCCGGGACAGGGATCTATCCTCCCCCCTAACGAACACCGGGGAGCTGTTTTTT. As protein: CASSRDRDLSSPLTNTGELFF.

This clone was observed once. The V gene is TRBV7-8, the J gene TRBJ1-5; no reliable D call. The CDR3 is 13 amino acids. Trimming took 3 bases from V and 5 from J, leaving 8 bases between them. The germline CDR1 and CDR2 sequences are SGHVS and FQNEAQ. CDR3 in amino acids: CASSFRLDQPQHF. In nucleotides, the CDR3 is TGTGCCAGCAGCTTCCGCCTAGATCAGCCCCAGCATTTT.

V and J are TRBV5-1 and TRBJ2-1; tentative D call: TRBD2 (7 bases). The CDR3 runs 15 residues. Germline CDR1 is SGHRS and CDR2 is YFSETQ. Trimming removed 1 base from V and 4 bases from J, with 12 bases in between. This CDR3 is CASSLLGGPYNEQFF. The CDR3 nucleotides read TGCGCCAGCAGCTTGCTGGGGGGGCCGTACAATGAGCAGTTCTTC. The entire variable domain, with the rest obtained from reference TRBV5-1 and TRBJ2-1, is as follows: KAGVTQTPRYLIKTRGQQVTLSCSPISGHRSVSWYQQTPGQGLQFLFEYFSETQRNKGNFPGRFSGRQFSNSRSEMNVSTLELGDSALYLCASSLLGGPYNEQFFGPGTRLTVL.

This clone was detected a few times. The CDR3, as DNA: TGTGCCAGCAGTTTGGGCGGGAGGGCCTTAGATACGCAGTATTTT. Translated: CASSLGGRALDTQYF. V is TRBV28 and J is TRBJ2-3; 9 positions match TRBD2. This CDR3 spans 15 amino acids. The V gene's germline CDR1 is MDHEN and CDR2 SYDVKM. The V and J ends lost 3 bases and 5 bases, in that order; junction bases with no gene match: 6.

This chain connects TRBV5-1 to TRBJ2-1; tentatively, D is TRBD1 (5 bases). The germline CDR1 and CDR2 sequences are SGHRS and YFSETQ. The germline V and J ends were trimmed by 2 bases and 4 bases, with 10 bases remaining between them. This CDR3 region has 14 residues. The DNA of the CDR3 is TGCGCCAGCAGCTTATCGACAGATTACAATGAGCAGTTCTTC. Translation gives CASSLSTDYNEQFF.

V is TRBV7-2 and J is TRBJ1-3, with 7 bases identical to TRBD1. This CDR3 spans 16 amino acids. J gave up 0 bases and V 1 base, and 3 bases lay outside the gene matches. Germline V gives CDR1 SGHTA, CDR2 FQGNSA. The CDR3 region is CASSLGGQISGNTIYF. The CDR3 DNA reads TGTGCCAGCAGCTTAGGGGGACAGATCTCTGGAAACACCATATATTTT.

V usage is TRBV20-1 and J usage is TRBJ2-7; 7 nucleotides line up with TRBD2. CDR1 and CDR2 from the germline V gene are DFQATT and SNEGSKA (reference sequence). J gave up 3 bases and V 7 bases, and 3 bases lay outside the gene matches. The CDR3 is 11 amino acids. CDR3 in amino acids: CSGAGVYEQYF. CDR3 coding DNA: TGCAGTGGCGCGGGAGTCTACGAGCAGTACTTC.

J is TRBJ1-1 and V is TRBV27; weak D call: TRBD1 (6 bases). Trimming shortened V by 2 bases and J by 6 bases, and 16 bases separated the two germline ends. The germline V gene has CDR1 MNHEY and CDR2 SMNVEV (reference sequence). CDR3 length: 15 residues. CDR3 in amino acids: CASSLLPTRGAEAFF. CDR3 coding DNA: TGTGCCAGCAGTTTACTCCCAACCAGGGGAGCTGAAGCTTTCTTT.

The rearrangement uses TRBV19 and TRBJ1-3; D remains unclear. Germline V lookup: CDR1 LNHDA, CDR2 SQIVND (reference sequence). There are 14 residues in the CDR3. V was cut by 3 bases and J by 0 bases, with 6 bases left in between. CDR3 region: CASSIYGSGNTIYF. CDR3 bases: TGTGCCAGTAGTATCTACGGCTCTGGAAACACCATATATTTT.

J is TRBJ2-7 and V is TRBV28; 7 nucleotides align to TRBD1. This CDR3 comprises 14 residues. Trimming removed 3 bases from V and 4 bases from J; junction bases left unmatched: 6. CDR1 and CDR2 from the germline V gene are MDHEN and SYDVKM. CDR3 protein: CASSLVQGVYEQYF. CDR3 DNA sequence: TGTGCCAGCAGTTTGGTCCAGGGGGTTTACGAGCAGTACTTC.

This rearrangement joins TRBV30 to TRBJ2-7; D call uncertain. V gave up 0 bases and J gave up 9 bases, with 12 bases separating them. The V gene's germline CDR1 is GTSNPN and CDR2 SVGIG (reference sequence). The CDR3 length is 12 residues. CDR3 sequence (DNA): TGTGCCTGGAGTGTACCAGAGGAAGGGCAGTACTTC. It is translated as CAWSVPEEGQYF.

V usage is TRBV28 and J usage is TRBJ1-1; 9 bases map to TRBD1. CDR3 length equals 12 residues. V lost 10 bases to trimming and J lost 5 bases; unmatched junction nucleotides: 5. Germline loops: CDR1 MDHEN, CDR2 SYDVKM. The CDR3 is CATGTGITEAFF. Written as DNA, the CDR3 is TGTGCCACCGGGACAGGGATAACTGAAGCTTTCTTT. The full variable domain, its missing parts supplied by reference TRBV28 and TRBJ1-1, is DVKVTQSSRYLVKRTGEKVFLECVQDMDHENMFWYRQDPGLGLRLIYFSYDVKMKEKGDIPEGYSVSREKKERFSLILESASTNQTSMYLCATGTGITEAFFGQGTRLTVV.

The chain employs TRBV5-5 and TRBJ1-5; perhaps TRBD1 as D (6 bases). The CDR3 consists of 14 residues. V was cut by 4 bases and J by 6 bases, with 14 bases left in between. CDR1 is SGHKS, CDR2 YYEKEE, per germline (reference sequence). This chain's CDR3 is CASSLQGEFQPQHF. In nucleotides, the CDR3 is TGTGCCAGCAGCCTACAGGGAGAATTTCAGCCCCAGCATTTT.

The V and J genes are TRBV19 and TRBJ1-6; D ambiguous. CDR3 length: 14 amino acids. V was cut by 3 bases and J by 14 bases, with 17 bases left in between. Germline assignment: CDR1 LNHDA and CDR2 SQIVND (reference sequence). The CDR3 reads CASSMETGGGALHF. CDR3 bases: TGTGCCAGTAGTATGGAGACCGGTGGAGGAGCCCTCCACTTT.